This is a list of T cell receptor beta chains from one sample in a study of PD-1 blockade in classical Hodgkin lymphoma. The method was immunoSEQ multiplex PCR; TCRdb's version includes in-frame clones alone and lacks a portion of them. In the table there are 20,000 to 25,000 clones, 69% of which are singletons. The sample in question was peripheral blood mononuclear cells (PBMCs), obtained at baseline. The origin of the receptors is a human donor with classical Hodgkin lymphoma. Both conserved end residues are part of each CDR3.

TRBV13	TRBJ2-7	CASSPSKGQGPVEQYF
TRBV7-2	TRBJ1-1	CASSSVQGDTEAFF
TRBV30	TRBJ2-1	CAWRWGTEQFF
TRBV6-5	TRBJ1-2	CASSYSRLQGGYTF
TRBV7-2	TRBJ1-1	CASSLAPQGALPSVDEAFF
TRBV2	TRBJ2-7	CASRSSSGTSYEQYF
TRBV19	TRBJ2-5	CASSPGTGIGETQYF
TRBV27	TRBJ2-7	CASRFGGGLPYEQYF
TRBV6-5	TRBJ2-1	CASNRGAWDEQFF
TRBV10-3	TRBJ2-2	CAISDPPGGLAGELFF
TRBV7-6	TRBJ2-5	CASARGPVEETQYF
TRBV6-4	TRBJ2-5	CASSVPGPKETQYF
TRBV10-2	TRBJ1-2	CASTGQVTYGYTF
TRBV7-8	TRBJ2-2	CASSWGAGELTGELFF
TRBV28	TRBJ1-3	CASSLFFTGMEGGNTIYF
TRBV7-9	TRBJ2-3	CASSFLQGASDTQYF
TRBV27	TRBJ1-5	CASSFGAYQPQHF
TRBV5-1	TRBJ1-5	CASSLSGAGQPQHF
TRBV19	TRBJ1-5	CASSLVGGGNQPQHF
TRBV7-6	TRBJ2-6	CATRDSGANVLTF
TRBV12-5	TRBJ2-7	CASGQTDRFFYEQYF
TRBV28	TRBJ2-7	CASSSRGLAGALSYEQYF